Below, 5 T cell receptor beta chains from the same sample are listed, as sequenced in a study of PD-1 blockade in classical Hodgkin lymphoma. Repertoires were generated with immunoSEQ multiplex PCR, while TCRdb's copy carries only in-frame clones and drops some. The sample has about 27,000 clones, over 65% seen once. Each patient experienced a relapse that followed autologous stem cell transplantation, and brentuximab vedotin exposure varied. The study purified CD4+ T cells from thawed PBMCs using magnetic negative selection. Sequencing was performed on CD4+ T cells from blood, taken at baseline. These TCRs come from a human donor with classical Hodgkin lymphoma.

The chain is built from TRBV27 and TRBJ2-3; tentatively, D is TRBD2 (6 bases). In germline, CDR1 is MNHEY, CDR2 SMNVEV (reference sequence). Trimming took 4 bases from V and 2 from J, leaving 13 bases between them. The CDR3 totals 15 residues. CDR3 residues: CASSSAGPYTDTQYF. Here the CDR3 DNA reads TGTGCCAGCAGTTCCGCGGGACCATACACAGATACGCAGTATTTT.

DNA of the CDR3: TGTGCCAGCAGTTTACCTCCCCTCCACTTT. This encodes CASSLPPLHF. The chain combines TRBV27 with TRBJ1-6, with unresolved D. Germline CDR1 is MNHEY and CDR2 is SMNVEV (reference sequence). Trimming pared 2 bases from V and 13 bases from J, leaving 3 bases between. The CDR3 totals 10 residues.

In this sample, this clone turned up a few times. The rearrangement links TRBV30 to TRBJ1-5; D unclear. The germline gives CDR1 GTSNPN, CDR2 SVGIG (reference sequence). The V end was cut by 2 bases, the J end by 0 bases, with 11 bases between. The CDR3 runs 15 residues. CDR3 bases: TGTGCCTGGAGTCCCGGGGATTATAGCAATCAGCCCCAGCATTTT. Residues: CAWSPGDYSNQPQHF. The whole variable domain, remainder taken from reference TRBV30 and TRBJ1-5, is SQTIHQWPATLVQPVGSPLSLECTVEGTSNPNLYWYRQAAGRGLQLLFYSVGIGQISSEVPQNLSASRPQDRQFILSSKKLLLSDSGFYLCAWSPGDYSNQPQHFGDGTRLSIL.

The chain employs TRBV6-1 and TRBJ2-6; D is possibly TRBD1 (6 bases). CDR1 and CDR2 from the germline V gene are MNHNS and SASEGT. V lost 0 bases and J 3 bases, leaving 6 bases between the germline ends. This CDR3 comprises 15 residues. The CDR3 DNA reads as TGTGCCAGCAGTGAAGCGACAGGTGGGGCCAACGTCCTGACTTTC. Translation: CASSEATGGANVLTF.

The chain joins TRBV6-5 to TRBJ2-3, with TRBD2 identical over 9 bases. V lost 5 bases and J lost 2; bases outside the gene matches: 2. This CDR3 has 14 amino acids. Germline loops: CDR1 MNHEY, CDR2 SVGAGI. This CDR3 reads CASSRTSDTDTQYF. The CDR3 DNA reads as TGTGCCAGCAGTCGGACTAGCGACACAGATACGCAGTATTTT.